The clone carrying this T cell receptor (beta chain) has at least ten counts. The data originate from a study of early T cells in non-severe SARS-CoV-2 infection. Study in general: Chains stayed unpaired after sequencing of bulk RNA from unsorted whole blood.

V trimming: 2 bases; J trimming: 0 bases; junction bases outside the gene matches: 4. The CDR3 contains 17 residues. Per the germline V gene, CDR1 is MGHRA and CDR2 is YSYEKL. In TCRdb, the 5' RACE reads were re-called with MiXCR into one record per CDR3 protein. This sample carries approximately 81,000 distinct CDR3 sequences, around an eighth of them seen once, and the ten largest clones take around 3.3%. This chain links TRBV4-1 with TRBJ1-6, with TRBD1 matching over 7 bases. This TCR came from an adult who was a healthcare worker with PCR-confirmed SARS-CoV-2 infection or an uninfected control (not recorded which). The material sequenced was whole blood. CDR3 nucleotide sequence: TGCGCCAGCAGCCAAACAGGGGCCGTCTCCTATAATTCACCCCTCCACTTT. Its translation: CASSQTGAVSYNSPLHF.